This TCR beta chain comes out of a study of shared clonotypes between healthy human individuals. Study details: Aged between 18 and 49, the donors were a couple of women and three men. General observations from the study: About 5% of naive CD4 clonotypes were shared across four donors. Generation probability values for non-shared clonotypes were lower than those for clonotypes shared by all four donors.

Study donors comprised healthy, HIV-negative adults devoid of recent acute infection or vaccination. The CDR3 sequence is 15 residues long. V lost 1 base to trimming and J lost 4 bases; unmatched junction nucleotides: 5. Per the germline V gene, CDR1 is LNHDA and CDR2 is SQIVND (reference sequence). With respect to this clone: The target antigen is unknown.

Profiled with immunoSEQ multiplex PCR; TCRdb holds only in-frame clones, not every one. Altogether around 2.5 million clones are present, approximately 93% being singletons, with the ten largest covering approximately 0.35%. The specimen was naive CD4+ T cells from PBMCs. As to subset: CD45RA+ positively selected. This clonotype originated in a man between 18 and 35 years old in good health. Some clones in this sample may be carry-over from other donors' samples. The V and J genes are TRBV19 and TRBJ2-7; 9 nucleotides match TRBD1. This CDR3 is CASSIAGDRVYEQYF. CDR3 DNA sequence: TGTGCCAGTAGTATAGCAGGGGACAGGGTATACGAGCAGTACTTC.